These 27 T cell receptor beta chains were all obtained from the same sample, sequenced in a study of shared T cell receptors in the human thymus (dated by TCRdb to the early 2020s). Libraries were prepared through the immunoSEQ multiplex PCR assay. The clones in this table, taken by TCRdb from immuneACCESS, are in-frame only. Not every clone is retained; where verified, under half of the shortfall comes from an unresolved V gene, and the cause of the rest is unknown. This sample gives hundreds of thousands of clones in total; 70% to 90% of them show up just once. Under 0.01% of the sample comes from the top ten. A further study also used this sample, focusing on human thymus T cells.

Sequenced material: thymocytes. The receptors derive from a boy younger than two with a congenital heart defect. Donor details come from another sample of the same person, matched by shared clones.

V gene TRBV9 combines with J gene TRBJ1-1, with 8 nucleotides matching TRBD1. CDR3 length: 16 amino acids. Germline loops: CDR1 SGDLS, CDR2 YYNGEE. J gave up 0 bases and V 3 bases, and 7 bases lay outside the gene matches. The CDR3 DNA reads TGTGCCAGCAGCGCCACAGGGGGAAGTATGAACACTGAAGCTTTCTTT. Translated: CASSATGGSMNTEAFF.

The rearrangement links TRBV11-1 to TRBJ2-1, with TRBD2 matching over 9 bases. The J segment lost 6 bases and the V segment lost 6 bases, leaving 12 bases of the junction unmatched. The germline CDR1 and CDR2 sequences are SGHAT and FQDESV (reference sequence). The CDR3 extends over 16 amino acids. The CDR3 reads CASSNPLAGFSNEQFF. The DNA for the CDR3 is TGTGCCAGCAGTAATCCCCTAGCGGGGTTCAGCAATGAGCAGTTCTTC. The full variable domain, its missing parts supplied by reference TRBV11-1 and TRBJ2-1, is EAEVAQSPRYKITEKSQAVAFWCDPISGHATLYWYRQILGQGPELLVQFQDESVVDDSQLPKDRFSAERLKGVDSTLKIQPAELGDSAMYLCASSNPLAGFSNEQFFGPGTRLTVL.

The V gene is TRBV7-9, the J gene TRBJ2-1; 7 nucleotides match TRBD1. The CDR3 is made up of 17 amino acids. Trimming at V came to 1 base and at J to 6 bases, leaving 12 bases not matched to a gene. Germline CDR1 and CDR2: SEHNR and FQNEAQ (reference sequence). The CDR3 DNA reads TGTGCCAGCAGCTTAGGAACTTCCCGACCAGGGGGCAATGAGCAGTTCTTC. Its protein is CASSLGTSRPGGNEQFF. Based on the CDR3 plus reference TRBV7-9 and TRBJ2-1, the full variable domain is DTGVSQNPRHKITKRGQNVTFRCDPISEHNRLYWYRQTLGQGPEFLTYFQNEAQLEKSRLLSDRFSAERPKGSFSTLEIQRTEQGDSAMYLCASSLGTSRPGGNEQFFGPGTRLTVL.

The chain joins TRBV2 to TRBJ2-7; tentatively, D is TRBD2 (6 bases). The CDR3 has 13 amino acids. Trimming shortened V by 6 bases and J by 7 bases, and 16 bases separated the two germline ends. Germline CDR1 and CDR2: SNHLY and FYNNEI. Here the CDR3 reads CASRGDLPGEQYF. The CDR3 DNA reads as TGTGCCAGCAGGGGGGACTTACCTGGGGAGCAGTACTTC.

This clone was seen just once. V and J are TRBV4-1 and TRBJ2-1, with a tentative D call TRBD1 (5 bases). The V end lost 0 bases, the J end lost 3 bases, and 9 bases lay between the germline ends. CDR3 length: 15 residues. CDR1 is MGHRA, CDR2 YSYEKL, per germline. This chain's CDR3 is CASSQEGQGYNEQFF. CDR3 DNA: TGCGCCAGCAGCCAAGAGGGGCAGGGCTACAATGAGCAGTTCTTC.

The chain combines TRBV11-2 with TRBJ2-5; TRBD2 matches 10 bases. The CDR3 covers 14 residues. Trimming removed 4 bases from V and 3 bases from J; junction bases left unmatched: 2. Germline assignment: CDR1 SGHAT and CDR2 FQNNGV. CDR3 amino acids: CASSSGLAEETQYF. CDR3 DNA sequence: TGTGCCAGCAGCTCAGGACTAGCGGAAGAGACCCAGTACTTC.

The chain recombines TRBV5-1 with TRBJ2-3; TRBD2 might be the D (5 bases). Per the germline V gene, CDR1 is SGHRS and CDR2 is YFSETQ. Trimming removed 0 bases at V and 0 bases at J, with 14 bases between. The CDR3 sequence is 17 residues long. CDR3 region: CASSLASKSTSTDTQYF. The CDR3 bases are TGCGCCAGCAGCTTGGCTAGCAAATCAACTAGCACAGATACGCAGTATTTT.

The chain recombines TRBV6-5 with TRBJ1-4; 8 nucleotides line up with TRBD1. CDR1 is MNHEY and CDR2 is SVGAGI in the germline V gene. The length of the CDR3 is 15 residues. V lost 6 bases to trimming and J lost 8 bases; unmatched junction nucleotides: 11. The DNA for the CDR3 is TGTGCCAGCAGATACAGACAGGGGAGGGAAGAAAAACTGTTTTTT. Protein product: CASRYRQGREEKLFF.

This clone showed up just once. This sequence joins TRBV7-5 and TRBJ1-1; the table gives TRBD1 as D, unverified against the DNA. TRBV7-5 is reported as a pseudogene. The CDR3 is made up of 16 amino acids. The CDR3 protein is CVRSLAPPQGPTEAFF. For the CDR3, the DNA is TGTGTCAGAAGCTTAGCCCCCCCTCAGGGCCCCACTGAAGCTTTCTTT.

This chain connects TRBV6-5 to TRBJ1-2, with TRBD1 identical over 10 bases. Germline V gene data show CDR1 as MNHEY and CDR2 as SVGAGI. V was clipped by 5 bases and J by 4 bases; unmatched bases: 4. The CDR3 has 14 amino acids. This CDR3 is CASSGDRGGYGYTF. The CDR3 DNA sequence: TGTGCCAGCAGTGGGGACAGGGGTGGCTATGGCTACACCTTC.

The chain recombines TRBV7-9 with TRBJ1-5, with D possibly matching TRBD1 (6 bases). The CDR3 sequence is 15 residues long. CDR1 and CDR2 from the germline V gene are SEHNR and FQNEAQ (reference sequence). V was trimmed by 4 bases and J by 0 bases, leaving 10 bases between them. The CDR3 coding sequence is TGTGCCAGCAGCTCCACAGGGAATAGCAATCAGCCCCAGCATTTT. Protein product: CASSSTGNSNQPQHF.

The chain employs TRBV5-1 and TRBJ1-6; D unclear. V shed 8 bases and J shed 8 bases, with 14 bases lying between them. CDR1 and CDR2 from the germline V gene are SGHRS and YFSETQ. The CDR3 covers 13 residues. This CDR3 reads CASRRGDDSPLHF. In DNA form, the CDR3 reads TGCGCCAGTCGCCGAGGAGACGATTCACCCCTCCACTTT.

The chain combines TRBV28 with TRBJ2-5; TRBD2 agrees at 9 bases. V dropped 4 bases and J dropped 2; count of bases not matched to a gene: 17. The CDR3 totals 19 residues. In germline, CDR1 is MDHEN, CDR2 SYDVKM. The CDR3 region is CASSSRSFGGLAGQETQYF. In nucleotides, the CDR3 is TGTGCCAGCAGTTCACGGTCTTTTGGGGGGCTAGCGGGACAAGAGACCCAGTACTTC.

This chain uses TRBV4-3 with TRBJ2-3; 9 bases agree with TRBD2. The ends lost 5 bases at V and 8 bases at J; junction bases unmatched: 2. This CDR3 spans 12 amino acids. Per the germline V gene, CDR1 is LGHNA and CDR2 is YSLEER. The CDR3 DNA is TGCGCCAGCAGCTTTAGCGGGGGTACGCAGTATTTT. It yields the protein CASSFSGGTQYF.

The genes are TRBV7-7 and TRBJ2-7; TRBD2 matches at 9 bases. The germline V gene encodes CDR1 SSHAT and CDR2 FNYEAQ (reference sequence). The V segment lost 5 bases and the J segment 5 bases; nucleotides outside the gene matches: 25. The CDR3 length is 20 residues. CDR3 residues: CASSLGHGAYAASGKNEQYF. CDR3 DNA: TGTGCCAGCAGCCTAGGACATGGGGCGTACGCGGCTAGCGGGAAGAACGAGCAGTACTTC.

The J gene is TRBJ2-7, the V gene TRBV5-6; TRBD1 agrees at 7 bases. Germline-derived CDR1 and CDR2 are SGHDT and YYEEEE. V was pared by 4 bases and J by 4 bases, with 8 bases of the junction left unmatched. CDR3 length equals 14 residues. This CDR3 is CASSDGTEKYEQYF. The CDR3 DNA is TGTGCCAGCAGCGACGGGACAGAAAAGTACGAGCAGTACTTC.

Of note for this clone: Other DNA sequences in the sample encode the same CDR3. The genes are TRBV28 and TRBJ2-7; 9 bases align to TRBD2. V lost 6 bases, J lost 2 bases, and 2 bases stayed unmatched. The CDR3 covers 13 residues. Germline values: CDR1 MDHEN, CDR2 SYDVKM. In DNA, the CDR3 is TGTGCCAGCAGACTAGCGGGCCCCTACGAGCAGTACTTC. Translation gives CASRLAGPYEQYF.

The genes are TRBV27 and TRBJ1-2; no clear D gene. The germline V gene encodes CDR1 MNHEY and CDR2 SMNVEV (reference sequence). V was trimmed by 6 bases and J by 1 base, leaving 15 bases between them. The CDR3 contains 15 residues. CDR3 amino acids: CASSPLGGNNYGYTF. The CDR3 DNA sequence: TGTGCCAGCAGCCCCTTAGGAGGGAATAACTATGGCTACACCTTC.

The chain links TRBV6-5 to TRBJ2-2; no definite D call. Germline V gene sequence: CDR1 MNHEY, CDR2 SVGAGI. This CDR3 is built from 13 residues. Trimming took off 4 bases at V and 4 bases at J, with 7 bases between the two ends. The CDR3 bases are TGTGCCAGCAGTTCGCGCCTCACCGGGGAGCTGTTTTTT. Translated, it gives CASSSRLTGELFF.

The gene calls are TRBV6-1 and TRBJ2-7; 8 nucleotides line up with TRBD1. The CDR3 extends over 13 amino acids. From germline, CDR1 is MNHNS and CDR2 SASEGT. The V gene end was trimmed by 6 bases and the J gene end by 3 bases; junction bases not matched to a gene: 4. CDR3 sequence reads: CASRWTGYYEQYF. The CDR3 DNA reads TGTGCCAGCAGGTGGACAGGGTACTACGAGCAGTACTTC.

The rearrangement links TRBV10-3 to TRBJ1-5, with 7 positions matching TRBD1. The CDR3 has 15 amino acids. Trimming cost V 2 bases and J 1 base; bases outside gene matches: 2. The germline V gene encodes CDR1 ENHRY and CDR2 SYGVKD. The CDR3 here is CAISEAGGSNQPQHF. The CDR3 DNA reads as TGTGCCATCAGTGAGGCAGGGGGGAGCAATCAGCCCCAGCATTTT.

The chain joins TRBV12-5 to TRBJ1-1; 7 bases fit TRBD1. With 6 bases clipped from V and 4 bases from J, the junction kept 5 bases outside the gene matches. Germline-derived CDR1 and CDR2 are LGHNT and FRNRAP. The CDR3 is made up of 13 amino acids. The CDR3 here is CASGTTGRTEAFF. CDR3 coding DNA: TGTGCTAGTGGCACGACAGGGCGCACTGAAGCTTTCTTT. Combining the CDR3 with reference TRBV12-5 and TRBJ1-1 gives the whole variable domain DARVTQTPRHKVTEMGQEVTMRCQPILGHNTVFWYRQTMMQGLELLAYFRNRAPLDDSGMPKDRFSAEMPDATLATLKIQPSEPRDSAVYFCASGTTGRTEAFFGQGTRLTVV.

This clone was counted once. This chain links TRBV4-1 with TRBJ1-4; the D is unclear. Germline loops: CDR1 MGHRA, CDR2 YSYEKL. The CDR3 extends over 18 amino acids. The V end was cut by 0 bases, the J end by 4 bases, with 18 bases between. The CDR3 sequence is CASSQDLPHSQVNEKLFF. The CDR3, as DNA: TGCGCCAGCAGCCAAGATCTCCCCCACAGCCAAGTTAATGAAAAACTGTTTTTT.

This chain links TRBV5-8 with TRBJ1-4; 10 bases fit TRBD1. The CDR3 spans 15 residues. The trim removed 3 bases at V and 7 bases at J, leaving 6 bases unmatched. Per germline, CDR1 SGHTS and CDR2 YDEGEE. CDR3 protein: CASSWRTGGSEKLFF. For the CDR3, the DNA is TGTGCCAGCAGCTGGAGGACAGGGGGAAGTGAAAAACTGTTTTTT.

The chain couples TRBV10-1 to TRBJ1-2; 8 nucleotides match TRBD1. The V and J ends lost 4 bases and 2 bases, in that order; junction bases with no gene match: 9. Germline V gives CDR1 WNHNN, CDR2 SYGVQD (reference sequence). CDR3 length: 16 residues. The CDR3 DNA is TGCGCCAGCAGTGTAAGAAAGGGACAGGACAACTATGGCTACACCTTC. As protein: CASSVRKGQDNYGYTF.

CDR3 in DNA: TGTGCTAGTGGTTTCGGCCCGGCGGGGTTCTTC. Amino acids: CASGFGPAGFF. The rearrangement uses TRBV12-5 and TRBJ2-1; D may be TRBD2 (5 bases). Germline CDR1 reads LGHNT; CDR2 reads FRNRAP. The CDR3 is 11 residues long. V was shortened by 3 bases and J by 15 bases, with 12 bases between the two germline ends.

The rearrangement links TRBV4-1 to TRBJ2-7; 9 bases fit TRBD1. The CDR3 consists of 15 residues. The V gene end was trimmed by 4 bases and the J gene end by 0 bases; junction bases not matched to a gene: 4. CDR1 is MGHRA, CDR2 YSYEKL, per germline. The DNA of the CDR3 is TGCGCCAGCAGCCGAACAGGGGGCCTCTCCTACGAGCAGTACTTC. Its protein product is CASSRTGGLSYEQYF.